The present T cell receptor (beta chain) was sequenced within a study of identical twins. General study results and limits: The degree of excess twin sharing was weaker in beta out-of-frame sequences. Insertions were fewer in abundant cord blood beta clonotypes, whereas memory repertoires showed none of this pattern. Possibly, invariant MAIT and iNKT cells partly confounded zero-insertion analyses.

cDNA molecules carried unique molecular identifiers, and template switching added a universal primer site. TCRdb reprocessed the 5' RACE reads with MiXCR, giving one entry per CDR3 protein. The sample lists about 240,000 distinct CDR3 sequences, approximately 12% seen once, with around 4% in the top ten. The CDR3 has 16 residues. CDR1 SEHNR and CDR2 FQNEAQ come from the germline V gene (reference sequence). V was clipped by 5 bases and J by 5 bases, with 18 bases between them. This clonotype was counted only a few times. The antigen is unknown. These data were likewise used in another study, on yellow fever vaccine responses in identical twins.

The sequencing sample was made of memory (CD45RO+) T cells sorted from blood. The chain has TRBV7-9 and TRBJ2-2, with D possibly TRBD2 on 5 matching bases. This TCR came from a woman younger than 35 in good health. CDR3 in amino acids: CASSPGLGSETGELFF. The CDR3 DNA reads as TGTGCCAGCAGCCCCGGGTTAGGGAGCGAAACCGGGGAGCTGTTTTTT.